Here is one T cell receptor beta chain with its context. Sequenced by immunoSEQ multiplex PCR; TCRdb stores in-frame clones only, minus some. The sample has about 130,000 clones, around 92% seen once. Per the germline V gene, CDR1 is SGHKS and CDR2 is YYEKEE (reference sequence). V was cut by 0 bases and J by 4 bases, with 14 bases left in between. The CDR3 extends over 16 amino acids. This sample is drawn from a study of control samples from healthy donors and cancer patients. The rearrangement links TRBV5-5 to TRBJ1-3; unclear D gene. The TCR comes from a woman aged 45-65 years in good health. The sequenced sample was blood. In nucleotides, the CDR3 is TGTGCCAGCAGCTTGGCTACTGATCTCTACGGAAACACCATATATTTT. Translated, it gives CASSLATDLYGNTIYF. Full variable domain (missing parts from reference TRBV5-5 and TRBJ1-3): DAGVTQSPTHLIKTRGQQVTLRCSPISGHKSVSWYQQVLGQGPQFIFQYYEKEERGRGNFPDRFSARQFPNYSSELNVNALLLGDSALYLCASSLATDLYGNTIYFGEGSWLTVV.